Following are 14 T cell receptor beta chains from one sample sequenced in a study of cytomegalovirus exposure and HLA in healthy donors. The study ran its PCR with 60 Vbeta and 13 Jbeta primers. Method: immunoSEQ multiplex PCR; TCRdb's copy keeps in-frame clones and lacks some. Of 150,000 to 200,000 clones listed, around 76% are singletons. Sample: PBMCs. These receptors originate from a man in his forties in good health and CMV-seropositive.

This chain uses TRBV9 with TRBJ2-7; D perhaps matches TRBD1 (6 bases). V was shortened by 4 bases and J by 0 bases, with 11 bases between the two germline ends. Germline CDR1 is SGDLS and CDR2 is YYNGEE. This CDR3 has 14 amino acids. In nucleotides, the CDR3 is TGTGCCAGCAGCCCCCGGACAGACTCCTACGAGCAGTACTTC. Amino acids: CASSPRTDSYEQYF.

Only one count was recorded for this clone. The chain links TRBV7-2 to TRBJ2-7; 9 positions agree with TRBD1. CDR1 is SGHTA and CDR2 is FQGNSA in the germline V gene. Losses at the gene ends were 2 bases for V and 3 bases for J; bases not matched to a gene: 5. This CDR3 is built from 15 residues. The CDR3 here is CASSLRGTGFYEQYF. The CDR3, as DNA: TGTGCCAGCAGCTTACGGGGGACAGGGTTCTACGAGCAGTACTTC. The entire variable domain, with the rest obtained from reference TRBV7-2 and TRBJ2-7, is as follows: GAGVSQSPSNKVTEKGKDVELRCDPISGHTALYWYRQSLGQGLEFLIYFQGNSAPDKSGLPSDRFSAERTGGSVSTLTIQRTQQEDSAVYLCASSLRGTGFYEQYFGPGTRLTVT.

V gene TRBV7-9 combines with J gene TRBJ1-6; 7 nucleotides line up with TRBD1. Germline V CDR1 and CDR2: SEHNR, FQNEAQ (reference sequence). The CDR3 is 15 amino acids. The junction had 9 bases not matched to a gene; V was cut back by 3 bases and J by 10 bases. CDR3 nucleotide sequence: TGTGCCAGCAGCTTGGTGACAGGGCGGGGATCACCCCTCCACTTT. Translation gives CASSLVTGRGSPLHF.

The J gene is TRBJ1-5, the V gene TRBV4-1; 8 positions agree with TRBD1. CDR3 length: 17 amino acids. From germline, CDR1 is MGHRA and CDR2 YSYEKL. V shed 0 bases and J 4 bases; nucleotides not matched to a gene: 8. The CDR3 nucleotides are TGCGCCAGCAGCCAAGATTTAAGGACAGGGCAAAATCAGCCCCAGCATTTT. It codes for CASSQDLRTGQNQPQHF.

This CDR3 reads CASSPYREYNEQFF. The CDR3, as DNA: TGTGCCAGCAGCCCGTACAGGGAGTACAATGAGCAGTTCTTC. The V call is TRBV7-3, the J call TRBJ2-1, with D maybe TRBD1 (6 bases). From germline, CDR1 is SGHTA and CDR2 FQGTGA. With 5 bases removed from V and 4 bases from J, the gap between germline ends came to 12 bases. The CDR3 spans 14 residues. The full variable domain, its missing parts supplied by reference TRBV7-3 and TRBJ2-1, is GAGVSQTPSNKVTEKGKYVELRCDPISGHTALYWYRQSLGQGPEFLIYFQGTGAADDSGLPNDRFFAVRPEGSVSTLKIQRTERGDSAVYLCASSPYREYNEQFFGPGTRLTVL.

This clone has just one count. V and J are TRBV11-2 and TRBJ2-7; 8 bases fit TRBD1. This CDR3 has 13 amino acids. Germline V gene sequence: CDR1 SGHAT, CDR2 FQNNGV. V was clipped by 6 bases and J by 4 bases; unmatched bases: 5. Written as DNA, the CDR3 is TGTGCCAGCAGTTTAACAGGGGGTTACGAGCAGTACTTC. This codes for CASSLTGGYEQYF.

The V and J genes are TRBV7-9 and TRBJ1-2; 8 bases align to TRBD1. This CDR3 spans 15 amino acids. Trimming removed 5 bases from V and 4 bases from J; junction bases left unmatched: 9. Germline V gene sequence: CDR1 SEHNR, CDR2 FQNEAQ (reference sequence). The DNA for the CDR3 is TGTGCCAGCAGCACGCGGGGACAGGTGGGCTATGGCTACACCTTC. This sequence encodes CASSTRGQVGYGYTF.

This chain connects TRBV27 to TRBJ1-6; D is ambiguous. Germline CDR1 and CDR2: MNHEY and SMNVEV (reference sequence). CDR3 length: 14 residues. The V gene lost 2 bases and the J gene lost 7 bases, with 9 bases spanning the gap. The CDR3 bases are TGTGCCAGCAGTTTAGGCGGATCAAATTCACCCCTCCACTTT. It is translated as CASSLGGSNSPLHF.

This clone was seen more than once but under ten times. This chain connects TRBV2 to TRBJ2-5, with D maybe TRBD1 (5 bases). The end of the DNA fits TRBJ2-7 better, so the J call may be wrong. The CDR3 has 13 amino acids. Germline V gives CDR1 SNHLY, CDR2 FYNNEI. This chain's CDR3 is CALAGQAPYEQYF. The CDR3 nucleotides read TGTGCCTTAGCAGGGCAGGCTCCCTACGAGCAGTACTTC.

This clone was counted between two and nine times. V and J are TRBV5-1 and TRBJ1-2; 12 bases line up with TRBD1. Germline CDR1 reads SGHRS; CDR2 reads YFSETQ. The CDR3 has 14 amino acids. V lost 4 bases to trimming and J lost 7 bases; unmatched junction nucleotides: 5. CDR3 in DNA: TGCGCCAGCAGCCCTGGGACAGGGGGCGGTGGCTACACCTTC. Amino acids: CASSPGTGGGGYTF. The variable domain in full, completed from reference TRBV5-1 and TRBJ1-2, reads KAGVTQTPRYLIKTRGQQVTLSCSPISGHRSVSWYQQTPGQGLQFLFEYFSETQRNKGNFPGRFSGRQFSNSRSEMNVSTLELGDSALYLCASSPGTGGGGYTFGSGTRLTVV.

The CDR3 DNA reads as TGTGCCTGGAGTGTAGCGGGGCTTAGCAATCAGCCCCAGCATTTT. Amino acid sequence: CAWSVAGLSNQPQHF. The chain is built from TRBV30 and TRBJ1-5, with a tentative D call TRBD1 (5 bases). Trimming removed 0 bases at V and 0 bases at J, with 9 bases between. Germline CDR1 GTSNPN, CDR2 SVGIG (reference sequence). The CDR3 has 15 amino acids.

With regard to this clone: At one of its ends the junction is not consistent with the germline gene, which may arise from a read error. The chain has TRBV13 and TRBJ2-1; 10 bases match TRBD2. This CDR3 comprises 17 residues. The germline CDR1 and CDR2 sequences are PRHDT and FYEKMQ (reference sequence). DNA for the CDR3: TGTGCCAACAGCTGGAAGCGGGGGGGCACGTCCTACAATGAGCAGTTCTTC. It yields the protein CANSWKRGGTSYNEQFF.

As to this clone: This sample includes further DNA sequences coding for the same CDR3. V usage is TRBV7-3 and J usage is TRBJ2-6, with D possibly being TRBD2 (5 bases). V gave up 5 bases and J gave up 0 bases, with 5 bases separating them. The CDR3 extends over 14 amino acids. Per the germline V gene, CDR1 is SGHTA and CDR2 is FQGTGA. CDR3 sequence reads: CASSRDSGANVLTF. The CDR3 DNA reads as TGTGCCAGCAGCCGGGACTCTGGGGCCAACGTCCTGACTTTC.

In this sample, this clone turned up once. The rearrangement links TRBV6-6 to TRBJ1-4, with D maybe TRBD1 (5 bases). Trimming took off 6 bases at V and 6 bases at J, with 17 bases between the two ends. CDR3 size: 15 residues. Germline CDR1 MNHNY, CDR2 SVGAGI (reference sequence). CDR3 sequence reads: CASSLAARGDEKLFF. CDR3 sequence (DNA): TGTGCCAGCAGCCTCGCGGCCCGGGGGGATGAAAAACTGTTTTTT.